This T cell receptor beta chain emerged from a study of early T cells in non-severe SARS-CoV-2 infection (dated by TCRdb to the early 2020s). With regard to the full study: TCR sequencing used bulk RNA from unsorted whole blood, so alpha and beta chains could not be paired. On the study overall, not on this receptor specifically: VDJdb matching was skewed toward anti-spike CD8 responses and likely underestimated virus-specific expansions by missing private and CD4 specificities.

V gives up 2 bases and J gives up 8 bases, and the segment between their germline ends measures 18 bases. CDR1 is given as MDHEN and CDR2 as SYDVKM, both from the germline V gene. Including the terminal cysteine and phenylalanine, the CDR3 comprises 15 residues. Only CDR3 DNA is held: 45 bases, read in frame from base 1. This clonotype has ten or more counts. Its antigen target is currently unknown. Per-nucleotide qualities are absent, and no much larger clonotype sits a single base away. The receptor library was made with 5' RACE. The run used a NextSeq 500. To correct for sequencing error and PCR bias, the TCR library protocol tagged individual cDNA molecules with unique molecular identifiers. TCR alpha and beta chains were both sequenced, and the abundances of alpha and beta sequences in each sample were closely correlated with each other. As for the authors' bioinformatics: Decombinator V4 was used to annotate the V gene, J gene and CDR3 of the TCR sequences. TCRs were defined as expanded if a significant change between any two time points was detected under a Poisson model with p below 0.0001. TCR abundances were normalised to the total number of TCRs sequenced per sample and expressed as counts per million. TRAV1-2 paired with TRAJ12, TRAJ20 or TRAJ33 defined MAIT TCRs, while TRAV10 paired with TRAJ18 defined iNKT TCRs. VDJdb, accessed 1 November 2021, was searched for CMV, EBV and SARS-CoV-2 annotated TCRs, excluding TCRs annotated for multiple antigens. TCRdb reran the public reads through fastp at Q25 and MiXCR, keeping productive beta chains. Each entry is one CDR3 protein sequence, shown with its most common DNA and genes. The V and J calls and clone size come from TCRdb's table, not from the authors' own analysis. This sample comprises roughly 41,000 distinct CDR3 sequences, around 4.5% of them detected only once. Together, the top ten hold about 5% of the sample.

This was a case-control study nested in a cohort of healthcare workers in London, UK, who had nasopharyngeal swab PCR tests and blood samples taken every week. Healthcare workers were enrolled in the week of the UK lockdown, from 23 to 31 March 2020, and were followed every week for up to roughly 15 weeks. The chain joins TRBV28 to TRBJ1-2, with a tentative D gene TRBD1 over 5 matching bases. The sequencing sample was made of whole blood. This TCR was recovered from an adult who was a healthcare worker with PCR-confirmed SARS-CoV-2 infection or an uninfected control (not recorded which). The nucleotides read TGTGCCAGCAGTTTAGGGGACGCTGGAGTAGTCGGCTACACCTTC. This is translated as CASSLGDAGVVGYTF.